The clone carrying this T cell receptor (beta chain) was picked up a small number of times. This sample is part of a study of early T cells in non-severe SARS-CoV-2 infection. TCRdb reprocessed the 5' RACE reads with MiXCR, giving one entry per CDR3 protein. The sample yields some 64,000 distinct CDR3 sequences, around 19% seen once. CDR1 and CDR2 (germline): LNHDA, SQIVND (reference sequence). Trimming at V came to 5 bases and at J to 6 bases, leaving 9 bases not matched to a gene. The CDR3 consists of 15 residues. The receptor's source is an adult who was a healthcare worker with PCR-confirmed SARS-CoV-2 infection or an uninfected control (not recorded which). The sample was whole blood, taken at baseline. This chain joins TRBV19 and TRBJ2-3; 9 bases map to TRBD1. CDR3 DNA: TGTGCCAGTAGTCCCCGGACAGGGGCGGCGGATACGCAGTATTTT. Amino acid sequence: CASSPRTGAADTQYF.